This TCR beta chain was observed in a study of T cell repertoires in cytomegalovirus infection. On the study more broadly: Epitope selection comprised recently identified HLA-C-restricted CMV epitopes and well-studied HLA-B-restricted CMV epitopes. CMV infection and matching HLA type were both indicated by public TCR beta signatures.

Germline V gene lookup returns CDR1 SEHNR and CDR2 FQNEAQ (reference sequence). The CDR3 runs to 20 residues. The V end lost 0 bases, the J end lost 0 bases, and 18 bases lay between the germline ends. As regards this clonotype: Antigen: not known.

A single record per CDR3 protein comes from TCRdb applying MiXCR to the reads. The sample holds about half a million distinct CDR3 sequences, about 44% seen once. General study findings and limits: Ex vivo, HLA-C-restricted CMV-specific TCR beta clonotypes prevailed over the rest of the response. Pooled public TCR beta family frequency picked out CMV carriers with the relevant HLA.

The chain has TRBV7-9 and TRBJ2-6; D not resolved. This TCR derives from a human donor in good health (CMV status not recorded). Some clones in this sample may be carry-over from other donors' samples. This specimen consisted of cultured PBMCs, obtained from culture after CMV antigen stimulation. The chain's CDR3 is CASSLAHNRRTDSGANVLTF. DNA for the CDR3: TGTGCCAGCAGCTTAGCACACAACCGCAGGACGGACTCTGGGGCCAACGTCCTGACTTTC.